The rows below give T cell receptor beta chains drawn from one sample of a study of blood T cell repertoires in COVID-19. The method was immunoSEQ multiplex PCR; TCRdb's version includes in-frame clones alone and lacks a portion of them. The profile shows some 460,000 clones, about 90% of them singletons. The sequenced material came from PBMCs or T cells enriched from blood (not recorded which). The origin of the receptors is a woman under 30 who had recovered from COVID-19. Both conserved end residues are part of each CDR3.

TRBV12-5	TRBJ1-4	CASGRTGGGEKLFF
TRBV2	TRBJ2-5	CASSEARETQYF
TRBV7-8	TRBJ1-5	CASSLSASNQPQHF
TRBV3-1/TRBV3-2	TRBJ1-2	CASSQETDRYTF
TRBV7-2	TRBJ2-1	CASSSTVYNEQFF
TRBV5-4	TRBJ2-5	CASSLGSSGGAKETQYF
TRBV6-2/TRBV6-3	TRBJ1-5	CASSTLGQPQHF
TRBV5-1	TRBJ2-5	CASFGGGNNQETQYF
TRBV6-1	TRBJ1-2	CASSERRGWDGYTF
TRBV7-8	TRBJ2-7	CASSLLPGTGPSYEQYF
TRBV7-2	TRBJ2-5	CASSLVQAGASQETQYF
TRBV3-1/TRBV3-2	TRBJ2-7	CASSLDSALSYEQYF
TRBV9	TRBJ2-5	CASSVGGERGAETQYF
TRBV6-1	TRBJ2-5	CASSEAGRLAGGKETQYF
TRBV2	TRBJ1-1	CASTLFAGDTEAFF
TRBV6-2/TRBV6-3	TRBJ2-7	CASSYPRGGEILDEQYF
TRBV29-1	TRBJ2-2	CSVQQVNTGELFF
TRBV28	TRBJ2-1	CASTLSRTGGVEQFF
TRBV3-1/TRBV3-2	TRBJ2-5	CASSLSGGRETQYF
TRBV12-3/TRBV12-4	TRBJ1-1	CASRGGTEAFF
TRBV28	TRBJ1-4	CASTERGATNEKLFF
TRBV24-1	TRBJ2-1	CATSDGQGIVDNEQFF
TRBV12-5	TRBJ2-7	CASGPRGGAYEQYF
TRBV6-5	TRBJ2-1	CASRIAGSYNEQFF
TRBV14	TRBJ1-4	CASSQRQGMEEKLFF
TRBV7-2	TRBJ2-1	CASSSRLAGYNEQFF
TRBV3-1/TRBV3-2	TRBJ1-2	CASSQDLGFYGYTF
TRBV5-1	TRBJ1-1	CASSLGGGTEAFF
TRBV19	TRBJ2-3	CASSAVAGVGDTQYF
TRBV4-1	TRBJ2-3	CASSQEVGLAGGLRGTQYF
TRBV11-2	TRBJ1-2	CASSLVGQGDGYTF
TRBV2	TRBJ2-7	CASSEGGGFAYEQYF
TRBV7-6	TRBJ1-3	CASSLAAGGANTIYF
TRBV5-6	TRBJ2-3	CASSFLDLHYF
TRBV12-5	TRBJ1-1	CASGPVVMNTEAFF
TRBV9	TRBJ1-1	CASSARRTGGDDEAFF
TRBV28	TRBJ2-3	CASSGDRTSTDTQYF
TRBV28	TRBJ2-4	CASSPLGHLTTLNIQYF
TRBV5-1	TRBJ2-3	CASSFLGDRASADTQYF